This T cell receptor (beta chain) was found in a study of T cell responses to AZD1222 COVID-19 vaccine (dated by TCRdb to the early 2020s). In the study overall: AZD1222 recipients whose second dose came at about 4 weeks and those whose second dose came at about 12 weeks were combined into one group, since spike-specific TCR depth and breadth did not differ between the two schedules. Trial participants were enrolled into age subgroups of 18-55, 56-69 and 70-plus years, which contained roughly 150, 30 and 60 TCR-sequenced participants, respectively. TCR sequencing was performed for 230 to 250 trial participants, of whom approximately 200 were given two doses of AZD1222 and approximately 25 were given two doses of MenACWY control vaccine. Results and caveats for the whole study, not just this receptor: The vaccine-associated CD4 TCRs covered the entire spike protein, and the dominant responses fell in regions 160-218 and 743-854. Because no day 14 peak-response samples were available, repertoires were characterized only after the peak T cell response. In the small 56-69-year group, the increase in depth fell short of significance, most likely because of low power. Only six AZD1222 recipients were SARS-CoV-2 seropositive at baseline, limiting conclusions about previously exposed vaccinees. Participants were mostly white British, with more females than males. The authors suggested clonal diversity may have been underestimated. Nearly half of unique spike-specific TCRs reportedly recognized epitopes outside regions mutated in the B.1.351 and B.1.1.7 variants. After two AZD1222 doses, spike-specific TCR breadth and depth were significantly higher than at day 0 and than in MenACWY recipients.

The CDR3 regions of human TCRbeta chains were analyzed by immunosequencing. The study's processing was this. TCRs in the repertoires were compared against a reference library of SARS-CoV-2-specific TCRs that had been generated with the MIRA antigen-specificity platform. Breadth was defined as the fraction of unique TCRs that were SARS-CoV-2-associated, and depth was defined as the fraction of total T cells that were SARS-CoV-2-associated. Using the MIRA data, each spike-specific TCR was mapped to the spike region that the TCR reacts to and placed in a CD4 or CD8 class. Log10-transformed breadth and depth values were compared by one-way ANOVA with Sidak's multiple comparisons tests. Drawn from immuneACCESS, this table holds only the in-frame rearrangements with V and J called that TCRdb kept. Clones are partly lost; checked studies trace under half to an unresolved V gene and leave the rest unexplained. V and J calls and clone size are given by that table; D and trimming were obtained from the DNA. Recorded for this sample are 120,000 to 150,000 clones; more than 90% of them occurred a single time. Jointly, the top ten make up 2.5% to 3.5% of the sample.

Worth noting for this clone: No cognate antigen has been identified for it. No base quality information exists; no much larger clone differs at one position.

Read against the paper, the sample's time point label means: baseline before first vaccination. Samples from vaccinated people were obtained from the UK trials COV001 and COV002, which included a single-blind randomized controlled phase 2/3 trial of AZD1222 (ChAdOx1 nCoV-19) in healthy adults. Trial participant PBMC samples were collected at day 0 and day 28 after the second dose for TCRbeta chain sequencing. The germline V gene encodes CDR1 SEHNR and CDR2 FQNEAQ (reference sequence). V is clipped by 5 bases and J by 6 bases, and the sequence between their germline boundaries is 11 bases long. The CDR3, cysteine through phenylalanine, is 12 amino acids long. Only the CDR3 part of the read is kept: 36 bases, read in frame from the first base.

The sequence is built from TRBV7-9 and TRBJ2-7, with the D gene call left open. The TCR was taken from an adult in good health. The source material was peripheral blood, sampled on day 0 of AZD1222 vaccination. The DNA sequence is as follows: TGTGCCAGCAGCACATTGCCCGGCGAGCAGTACTTC. Translated, this gives CASSTLPGEQYF.